The 15 T cell receptor beta chains in this list originate from one sample, sequenced in a study of T cell changes during pregnancy in multiple sclerosis. Method: immunoSEQ multiplex PCR; TCRdb's copy keeps in-frame clones and lacks some. The sample has about 120,000 clones, over 85% seen once. The sequencing here drew on peripheral blood, taken before pregnancy. The receptors shown here come from a female donor with multiple sclerosis, enrolled in a pregnancy study.

This chain links TRBV11-3 with TRBJ1-2; the match to TRBD1 covers 8 bases. V lost 0 bases to trimming and J lost 8 bases; unmatched junction nucleotides: 14. Germline V lookup: CDR1 SGHNT, CDR2 YENEEA. The CDR3 has 17 residues. CDR3 coding DNA: TGTGCCAGCAGCTTAGAGCCCTTTTTGACAGGGGTCGAAGGCTACACCTTC. Encoded protein: CASSLEPFLTGVEGYTF.

This clone was recorded only once. V usage is TRBV27 and J usage is TRBJ2-7, with D tentatively TRBD1 (6 bases). Germline V lookup: CDR1 MNHEY, CDR2 SMNVEV (reference sequence). The CDR3 totals 16 residues. Trimming cost V 0 bases and J 1 base, with 13 bases left between them. Here the CDR3 reads CASSLSQGTWSYEQYF. DNA of the CDR3: TGTGCCAGCAGTTTATCCCAGGGGACGTGGTCCTACGAGCAGTACTTC.

The CDR3 region is CASSGQGGTDTQYF. The CDR3 DNA sequence: TGTGCCAGCAGCGGACAGGGAGGGACAGATACGCAGTATTTT. The chain couples TRBV2 to TRBJ2-3; weak D call: TRBD1 (8 bases). The CDR3 runs 14 residues. CDR1 and CDR2 from the germline V gene are SNHLY and FYNNEI. V gave up 6 bases and J gave up 3 bases, with 13 bases separating them.

This clone came up a few times. The genes are TRBV7-9 and TRBJ1-2, with D hard to call. The CDR3 is made up of 15 amino acids. Germline lookup yields CDR1 SEHNR and CDR2 FQNEAQ (reference sequence). Trimming removed 5 bases at V and 3 bases at J, with 16 bases between. CDR3 sequence: CASSPPSAGDYGYTF. CDR3 in DNA: TGTGCCAGCAGCCCCCCTTCGGCGGGAGACTATGGCTACACCTTC.

This sequence joins TRBV5-1 and TRBJ2-7; the D is unclear. The germline gives CDR1 SGHRS, CDR2 YFSETQ. CDR3 size: 14 residues. The V gene lost 0 bases and the J gene lost 5 bases, with 12 bases spanning the gap. The CDR3 DNA reads TGCGCCAGCAGCTTGGGACACCCCGTGGACGAGCAGTACTTC. Translated: CASSLGHPVDEQYF.

The chain carries TRBV29-1 and TRBJ2-5; 12 bases agree with TRBD2. V lost 6 bases to trimming and J lost 5 bases; unmatched junction nucleotides: 4. CDR1 is SQVTM and CDR2 is ANQGSEA in the germline V gene. The CDR3 runs to 13 residues. The chain's CDR3 is CSVRLAGAETQYF. The CDR3 region has the DNA TGCAGCGTCCGACTAGCGGGAGCGGAGACCCAGTACTTC.

The V call is TRBV19, the J call TRBJ2-1; tentatively, D is TRBD1 (6 bases). CDR3 length equals 15 residues. Germline V gene lookup returns CDR1 LNHDA and CDR2 SQIVND (reference sequence). Deletions cut 3 bases from V and 12 bases from J, with 21 bases between. The CDR3 here is CASSIGGLAEGGQFF. CDR3 sequence (DNA): TGTGCCAGTAGTATTGGTGGGCTAGCAGAAGGGGGGCAGTTCTTC.

V usage is TRBV10-3 and J usage is TRBJ2-3; 9 bases are shared with TRBD2. Per the germline V gene, CDR1 is ENHRY and CDR2 is SYGVKD. There are 17 residues in the CDR3. Trimming removed 10 bases from V and 0 bases from J; junction bases left unmatched: 14. CDR3 region: CATSRAGGKSSTDTQYF. The CDR3 DNA reads TGTGCCACCTCTCGGGCGGGGGGGAAGTCTAGCACAGATACGCAGTATTTT.

The CDR3 nucleotides read TGTGCCTGGACTAGGGGCCTCACAGATACGCAGTATTTT. This codes for CAWTRGLTDTQYF. This chain links TRBV30 with TRBJ2-3; tentatively, D is TRBD1 (5 bases). The CDR3 covers 13 residues. Germline CDR1 GTSNPN, CDR2 SVGIG (reference sequence). Trimming stripped 4 bases from V and 2 bases from J, with 10 bases between.

The V gene is TRBV6-5, the J gene TRBJ1-2; possibly TRBD1 for D (6 bases). The germline CDR1 and CDR2 sequences are MNHEY and SVGAGI. Trimming took off 4 bases at V and 3 bases at J, with 15 bases between the two ends. The CDR3 is 15 residues long. The chain's CDR3 is CASSSISTGDYGYTF. The CDR3 DNA is TGTGCCAGCAGTTCTATCTCGACAGGAGACTATGGCTACACCTTC.

The chain joins TRBV7-9 to TRBJ1-6; no definite D call. This CDR3 comprises 15 residues. Germline V gene lookup returns CDR1 SEHNR and CDR2 FQNEAQ (reference sequence). Trimming took off 1 base at V and 10 bases at J, with 14 bases between the two ends. CDR3 loop: CASSLGLGVGSPLHF. The DNA for the CDR3 is TGTGCCAGCAGCTTAGGCCTCGGGGTAGGCTCACCCCTCCACTTT.

The gene calls are TRBV20-1 and TRBJ2-5; D perhaps matches TRBD2 (6 bases). In germline, CDR1 is DFQATT, CDR2 SNEGSKA (reference sequence). CDR3 length equals 11 residues. The CDR3 DNA follows: TGCTCGGGACTTTCGCAAGAGACCCAGTACTTC. It yields the protein CSGLSQETQYF.

J is TRBJ2-7 and V is TRBV4-1, with 8 positions matching TRBD2. The CDR3 is 15 residues long. V lost 2 bases, J lost 4 bases, and 7 bases stayed unmatched. Germline-derived CDR1 and CDR2 are MGHRA and YSYEKL. The CDR3, as DNA: TGCGCCAGCAGCCAACCCAGCGGGAGTAAGTACGAGCAGTACTTC. Its protein product is CASSQPSGSKYEQYF.

The chain recombines TRBV5-1 with TRBJ1-3; possible D gene TRBD1, 6 bases. With 3 bases removed from V and 0 bases from J, the gap between germline ends came to 10 bases. This CDR3 is built from 15 residues. Germline-derived CDR1 and CDR2 are SGHRS and YFSETQ. CDR3 in amino acids: CASSWDIYSGNTIYF. DNA for the CDR3: TGCGCCAGCAGCTGGGACATTTACTCTGGAAACACCATATATTTT.

On this clone: Other DNA sequences in this specimen translate into the identical CDR3. The chain employs TRBV6-6 and TRBJ1-2; weak D call: TRBD1 (5 bases). There are 13 residues in the CDR3. Looked up from germline, CDR1 is MNHNY and CDR2 is SVGAGI (reference sequence). V was trimmed by 5 bases and J by 2 bases, leaving 9 bases between them. As DNA, the CDR3 is TGTGCCAGCAGTACACAGGCGAACTATGGCTACACCTTC. Translating it yields CASSTQANYGYTF.